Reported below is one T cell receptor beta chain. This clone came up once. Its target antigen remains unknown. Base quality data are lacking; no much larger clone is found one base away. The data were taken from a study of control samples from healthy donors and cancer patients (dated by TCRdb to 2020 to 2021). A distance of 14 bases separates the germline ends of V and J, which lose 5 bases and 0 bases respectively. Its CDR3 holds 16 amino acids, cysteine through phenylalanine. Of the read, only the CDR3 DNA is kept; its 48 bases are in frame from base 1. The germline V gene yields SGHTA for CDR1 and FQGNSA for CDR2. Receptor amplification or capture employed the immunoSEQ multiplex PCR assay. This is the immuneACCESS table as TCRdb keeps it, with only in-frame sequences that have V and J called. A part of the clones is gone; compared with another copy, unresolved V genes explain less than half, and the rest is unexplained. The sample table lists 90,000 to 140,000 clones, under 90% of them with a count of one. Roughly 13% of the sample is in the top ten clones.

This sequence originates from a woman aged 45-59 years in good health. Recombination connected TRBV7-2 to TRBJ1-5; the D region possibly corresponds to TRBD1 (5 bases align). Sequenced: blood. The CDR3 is CASSRGGGYSNQPQHF. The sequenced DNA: TGTGCCAGCAGCCGGGGTGGGGGGTATAGCAATCAGCCCCAGCATTTT.